This TCR beta chain was identified during a study of glioma-infiltrating T cells after dendritic cell vaccination (dated by TCRdb to the mid-2010s). Background for the entire study: The cohort comprised roughly 15 glioblastoma patients from Phase I and II dendritic cell vaccination trials, 9 newly diagnosed and 6 with recurrent disease. TCR sequencing metrics, including TIL content and tumor-blood repertoire overlap, were correlated with survival after dendritic cell vaccination. Each patient was given three intradermal dendritic cell vaccine injections, spaced two weeks apart, in the arm below the axilla. In glioblastoma patients vaccinated with dendritic cells, deep sequencing of TCR beta CDR3 regions served to measure the amount of tumor-infiltrating lymphocytes and to compare repertoires between tumor and blood. Between about 2003 and 2012, patients were given autologous tumor lysate-pulsed dendritic cell vaccination. The vaccine was prepared from monocyte-derived dendritic cells that were cultured for roughly seven days with IL-4 and GM-CSF and then pulsed overnight with autologous tumor lysate. Overall results and qualifications from the work: The cohort was small and heterogeneous, and full blood and tumor sets were available for few patients, with initial-recurrent tumor pairs available for even fewer patients. No direct relationship between TCR clonality and survival was found, suggesting a diverse polyclonal response may matter. The TCR overlap response model with three groups was called speculative and said to need prospective validation. Longer time to progression and overall survival after dendritic cell vaccination were predicted by higher estimated pretreatment TIL content.

The immunoSEQ assay amplified TCRB CDR3 regions from 2 micrograms of genomic DNA, or from all available DNA when less than that amount was available. The multiplex PCR employed 60 forward primers targeting TCR V beta segments and 13 reverse primers targeting J beta segments. To estimate the number of reads per starting template, synthetic control templates were added to each sample at limiting dilution. Reads of 87 bp were generated by sequencing on the Illumina HiSeq System. As for how the authors treated the data: PCR and sequencing errors were removed by a nearest neighbor algorithm that merged closely related sequences. TCR overlap was defined as the percentage of unique tumor TCR beta sequences that were also present in the same patient's peripheral blood. TCRdb stores this immuneACCESS table with in-frame sequences only. Part of the clones is absent; in the studies checked, under half of the shortfall reflects unresolved V genes, and no reason is known for the rest. From that table come the V and J calls and clone size; the DNA was used to work out D and trimming. The sample contains more than 95,000 clones, about 90% of them found a single time. Roughly 3% of the sample rests with the top ten.

Per the publication, the time point label means: after dendritic cell vaccination, including at tumor progression/relapse. Selection of patients required sufficient residual fresh-frozen tumor tissue and over two years of available survival data. Although molecular status otherwise differed among the glioblastoma patients, no patient had an isocitrate dehydrogenase mutation. PBMC collection took place before vaccination, two weeks after the third vaccination, and at tumor progression if progression occurred. Genomic DNA was extracted with the Qiagen DNeasy Blood extraction Kit. To note about this clone: Its antigen is not yet known. Base qualities are not recorded, but no much larger clone differs from it by a single base.

The receptor was isolated from a human donor with glioblastoma. The material sequenced was blood, taken after dendritic cell vaccination.

The CDR3 sequence is CASSPGTSGSTDTQYF. Read as DNA, the sequence is TGTGCCAGCTCACCGGGGACTAGCGGGAGCACAGATACGCAGTATTTT. The sequence is built from TRBV18 and TRBJ2-3; a stretch of 12 junction bases matches TRBD2. Trimming removed 3 bases from V and 0 bases from J; the gene matches leave 1 base unexplained. There are 16 amino acids in the CDR3, from cysteine to phenylalanine inclusive. Kept here is only the CDR3 DNA, which spans 48 bases and is read in frame from base 1. The CDR1 and CDR2 encoded by the germline V gene are KGHSH and LQKENI.